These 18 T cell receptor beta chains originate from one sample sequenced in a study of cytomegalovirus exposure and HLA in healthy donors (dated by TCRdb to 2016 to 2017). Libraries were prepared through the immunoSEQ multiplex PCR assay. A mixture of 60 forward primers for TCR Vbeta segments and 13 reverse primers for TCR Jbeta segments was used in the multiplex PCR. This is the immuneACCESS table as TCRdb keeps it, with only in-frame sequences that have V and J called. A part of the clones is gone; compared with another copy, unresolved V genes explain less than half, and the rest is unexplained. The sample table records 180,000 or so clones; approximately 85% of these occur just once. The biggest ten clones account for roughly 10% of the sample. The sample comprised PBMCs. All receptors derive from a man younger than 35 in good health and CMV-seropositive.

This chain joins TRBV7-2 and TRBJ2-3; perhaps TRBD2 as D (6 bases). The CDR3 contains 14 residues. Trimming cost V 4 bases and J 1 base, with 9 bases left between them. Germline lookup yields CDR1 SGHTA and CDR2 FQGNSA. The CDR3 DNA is TGTGCCAGCAGCTCCGGCGGGGGCACAGATACGCAGTATTTT. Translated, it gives CASSSGGGTDTQYF.

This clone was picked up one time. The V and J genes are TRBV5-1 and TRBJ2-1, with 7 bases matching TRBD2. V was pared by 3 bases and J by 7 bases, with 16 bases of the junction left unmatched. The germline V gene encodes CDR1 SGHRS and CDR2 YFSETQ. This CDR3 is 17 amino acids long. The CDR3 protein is CASSSTSALSGDNEQFF. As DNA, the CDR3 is TGCGCCAGCAGCTCTACCTCGGCCCTCAGCGGGGATAATGAGCAGTTCTTC. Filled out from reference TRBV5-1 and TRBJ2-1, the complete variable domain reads KAGVTQTPRYLIKTRGQQVTLSCSPISGHRSVSWYQQTPGQGLQFLFEYFSETQRNKGNFPGRFSGRQFSNSRSEMNVSTLELGDSALYLCASSSTSALSGDNEQFFGPGTRLTVL.

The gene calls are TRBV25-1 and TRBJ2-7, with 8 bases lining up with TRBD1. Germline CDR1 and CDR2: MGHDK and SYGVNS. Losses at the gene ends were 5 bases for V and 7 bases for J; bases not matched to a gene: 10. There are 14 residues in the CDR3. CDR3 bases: TGTGCCAGCAGTCCCGGACAGGGAATAGGGGAGCAGTACTTC. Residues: CASSPGQGIGEQYF.

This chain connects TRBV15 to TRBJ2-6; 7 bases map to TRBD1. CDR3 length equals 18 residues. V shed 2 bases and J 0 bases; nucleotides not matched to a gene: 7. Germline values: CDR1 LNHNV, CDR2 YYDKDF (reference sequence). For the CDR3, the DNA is TGTGCCACCAGCAGAAAGGACAGGAATTACTCTGGGGCCAACGTCCTGACTTTC. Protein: CATSRKDRNYSGANVLTF.

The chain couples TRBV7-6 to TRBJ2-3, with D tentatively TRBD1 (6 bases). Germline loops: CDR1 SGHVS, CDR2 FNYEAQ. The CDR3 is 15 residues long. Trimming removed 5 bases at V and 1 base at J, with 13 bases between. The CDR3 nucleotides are TGTGCCAGCAGCCTCGCCCCAGGGGGCACAGATACGCAGTATTTT. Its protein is CASSLAPGGTDTQYF.

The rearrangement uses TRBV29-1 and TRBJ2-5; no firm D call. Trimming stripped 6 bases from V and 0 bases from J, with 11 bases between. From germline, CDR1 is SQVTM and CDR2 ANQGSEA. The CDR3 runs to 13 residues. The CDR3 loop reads CSVPRVDQETQYF. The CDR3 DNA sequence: TGCAGCGTCCCCCGGGTGGACCAAGAGACCCAGTACTTC.

The CDR3 here is CASSGRQRAEAFF. CDR3 coding DNA: TGTGCCAGCTCAGGGAGACAGCGGGCTGAAGCTTTCTTT. This rearrangement joins TRBV18 to TRBJ1-1; D perhaps matches TRBD1 (5 bases). Trimming removed 5 bases from V and 6 bases from J, with 13 bases in between. In germline, CDR1 is KGHSH, CDR2 LQKENI. The CDR3 is 13 residues long. Combining the CDR3 with reference TRBV18 and TRBJ1-1 gives the whole variable domain NAGVMQNPRHLVRRRGQEARLRCSPMKGHSHVYWYRQLPEEGLKFMVYLQKENIIDESGMPKERFSAEFPKEGPSILRIQQVVRGDSAAYFCASSGRQRAEAFFGQGTRLTVV.

In nucleotides, the CDR3 is TGTGCCAGCAGCTTTTTCAGGACTAGCGGGCGGAGCTCCTACAATGAGCAGTTCTTC. It translates to CASSFFRTSGRSSYNEQFF. The V call is TRBV7-9, the J call TRBJ2-1; TRBD2 matches at 11 bases. V trimming: 3 bases; J trimming: 0 bases; junction bases outside the gene matches: 10. This CDR3 has 19 amino acids. Germline V CDR1 and CDR2: SEHNR, FQNEAQ (reference sequence).

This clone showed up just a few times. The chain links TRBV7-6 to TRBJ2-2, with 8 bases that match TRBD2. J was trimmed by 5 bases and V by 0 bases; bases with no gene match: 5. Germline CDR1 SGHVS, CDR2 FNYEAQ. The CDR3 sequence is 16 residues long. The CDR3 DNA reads TGTGCCAGCAGCTTAGCAGGACTAGCCCCAACCGGGGAGCTGTTTTTT. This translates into CASSLAGLAPTGELFF.

CDR3 sequence reads: CASSQEGGAGRRWSYNEQFF. The CDR3 DNA reads as TGTGCCAGCAGCCAAGAAGGGGGGGCGGGGAGGCGATGGTCCTACAATGAGCAGTTCTTC. V usage is TRBV14 and J usage is TRBJ2-1; D perhaps matches TRBD2 (7 bases). This CDR3 region has 20 residues. Germline loops: CDR1 SGHDN, CDR2 FVKESK. With 0 bases removed from V and 1 base from J, the gap between germline ends came to 22 bases.

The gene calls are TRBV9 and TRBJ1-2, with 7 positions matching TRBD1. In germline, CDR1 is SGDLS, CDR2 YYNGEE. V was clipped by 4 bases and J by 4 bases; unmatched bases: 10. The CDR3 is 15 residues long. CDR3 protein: CASSPPQGVGYGYTF. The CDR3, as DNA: TGTGCCAGCAGCCCCCCGCAGGGGGTAGGCTATGGCTACACCTTC.

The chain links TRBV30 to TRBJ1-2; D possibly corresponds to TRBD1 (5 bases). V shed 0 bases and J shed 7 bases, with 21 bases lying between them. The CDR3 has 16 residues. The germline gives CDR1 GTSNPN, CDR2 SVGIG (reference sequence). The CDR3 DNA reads TGTGCCTGGAGTGTTATGGCAGGGCCACCTACACTTGGCTACACCTTC. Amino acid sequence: CAWSVMAGPPTLGYTF.

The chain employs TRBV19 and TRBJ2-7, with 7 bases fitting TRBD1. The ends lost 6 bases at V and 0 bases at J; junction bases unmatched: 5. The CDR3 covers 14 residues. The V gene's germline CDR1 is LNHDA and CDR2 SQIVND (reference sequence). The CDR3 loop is CASSPGQASYEQYF. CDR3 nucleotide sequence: TGTGCCAGTAGCCCCGGACAGGCCTCCTACGAGCAGTACTTC.

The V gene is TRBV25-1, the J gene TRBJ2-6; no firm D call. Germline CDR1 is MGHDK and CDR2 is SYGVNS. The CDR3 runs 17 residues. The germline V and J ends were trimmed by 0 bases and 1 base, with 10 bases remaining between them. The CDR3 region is CASSEYGSGSGANVLTF. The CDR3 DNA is TGTGCCAGCAGTGAATACGGCTCCGGGTCTGGGGCCAACGTCCTGACTTTC.

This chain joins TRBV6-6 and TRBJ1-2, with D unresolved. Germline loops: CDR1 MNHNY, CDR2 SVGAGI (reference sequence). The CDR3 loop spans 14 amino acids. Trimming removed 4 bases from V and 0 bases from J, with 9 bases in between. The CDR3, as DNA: TGTGCCAGCAGTTTCACCGGGACTAACTATGGCTACACCTTC. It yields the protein CASSFTGTNYGYTF.

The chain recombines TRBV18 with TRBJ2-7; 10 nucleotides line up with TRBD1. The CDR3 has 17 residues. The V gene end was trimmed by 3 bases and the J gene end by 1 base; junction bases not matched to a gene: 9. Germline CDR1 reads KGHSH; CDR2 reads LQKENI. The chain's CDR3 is CASSPDPRDRGSYEQYF. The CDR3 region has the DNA TGTGCCAGCTCACCCGACCCCCGGGACAGGGGATCCTACGAGCAGTACTTC. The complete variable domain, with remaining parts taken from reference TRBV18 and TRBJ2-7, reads NAGVMQNPRHLVRRRGQEARLRCSPMKGHSHVYWYRQLPEEGLKFMVYLQKENIIDESGMPKERFSAEFPKEGPSILRIQQVVRGDSAAYFCASSPDPRDRGSYEQYFGPGTRLTVT.

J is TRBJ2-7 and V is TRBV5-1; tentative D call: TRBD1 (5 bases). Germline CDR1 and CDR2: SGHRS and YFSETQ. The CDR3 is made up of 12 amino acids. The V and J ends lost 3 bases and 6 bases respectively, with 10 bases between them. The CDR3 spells CASSSQGTEQYF. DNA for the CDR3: TGCGCCAGCAGCTCGCAGGGAACCGAGCAGTACTTC.

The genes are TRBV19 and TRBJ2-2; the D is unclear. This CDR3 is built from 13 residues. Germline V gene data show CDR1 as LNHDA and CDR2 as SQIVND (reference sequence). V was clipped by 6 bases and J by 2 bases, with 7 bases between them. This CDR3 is CASRQRNTGELFF. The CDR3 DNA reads TGTGCCAGTAGACAACGAAACACCGGGGAGCTGTTTTTT.